This TCR beta chain comes out of a study of blood T cell repertoires in COVID-19. Study at large: The samples span acute and convalescent COVID-19 from the United States, Italy and Spain. From T cells, B-cell-depleted T cells, or PBMCs came the material, which was cDNA or gDNA.

This clone was detected a few times. In the original analysis: It was from reference gene primer amplification that nucleated cell counts were estimated. The method was immunoSEQ multiplex PCR; TCRdb's version includes in-frame clones alone and lacks a portion of them. Clone size and V and J calls were adopted from that table, with D and trimming inferred from the DNA. The table records about 140,000 clones, over 80% of them present only once. Germline V CDR1 and CDR2: SGHTA, FQGTGA. Trimming took off 3 bases at V and 8 bases at J, with 11 bases between the two ends. The CDR3 has 13 residues. The chain has TRBV7-3 and TRBJ1-3; no reliable D call. Material: peripheral blood. This receptor was identified in a human donor in a cohort sampled during active COVID-19. CDR3 region: CASSLRAGDTIYF. The CDR3 coding sequence is TGTGCCAGCAGCTTGAGGGCTGGGGACACCATATATTTT.